This T cell receptor (beta chain) originates from a study of blood T cell repertoires in COVID-19. Study-level background: Sites across the United States, Italy and Spain contributed samples from acute and convalescent COVID-19. The analysed material was cDNA or gDNA that came from T cells, B-cell-depleted T cells, or PBMCs.

Original methodology: Amplification from reference gene primers served as the basis for estimated nucleated cell counts. TCRdb's table, derived via immunoSEQ multiplex PCR, lists solely in-frame clones and lacks some. The DNA was the basis for D and trimming; V, J and clone size are from that table. The repertoire holds approximately 150,000 clones, with approximately 90% as singletons. The CDR3 contains 19 residues. The V gene's germline CDR1 is MDHEN and CDR2 SYDVKM. Trimming pared 7 bases from V and 0 bases from J, leaving 25 bases between. The sequence derives from a woman aged 45-60 years with active or convalescent COVID-19. Sequencing was done on a sample of peripheral blood. V is TRBV28 and J is TRBJ1-5; no definite D call. The CDR3 sequence: CASTLERLSKEHSNQPQHF. Written as DNA, the CDR3 is TGTGCCAGCACCCTCGAAAGGCTTTCCAAGGAGCATAGCAATCAGCCCCAGCATTTT. Full variable domain (outside the CDR3, taken from reference TRBV28 and TRBJ1-5): DVKVTQSSRYLVKRTGEKVFLECVQDMDHENMFWYRQDPGLGLRLIYFSYDVKMKEKGDIPEGYSVSREKKERFSLILESASTNQTSMYLCASTLERLSKEHSNQPQHFGDGTRLSIL.